The 31 T cell receptor beta chains listed next were all sequenced from one sample in a study of early T cells in non-severe SARS-CoV-2 infection. TCRdb processed the 5' RACE reads anew with MiXCR; each CDR3 protein has one entry. The data hold about 26,000 distinct CDR3 sequences, with approximately 4.6% observed a single time. Material: whole blood. The origin of the receptors is an adult who was a healthcare worker with PCR-confirmed SARS-CoV-2 infection or an uninfected control (not recorded which).

This clonotype was counted at least ten times. The chain couples TRBV5-1 to TRBJ2-7; no clear D. Germline CDR1 is SGHRS and CDR2 is YFSETQ. This CDR3 region has 14 residues. Trimming cost V 0 bases and J 1 base, with 8 bases left between them. The CDR3 spells CASSLDGFSYEQYF. DNA of the CDR3: TGCGCCAGCAGCTTGGATGGTTTTTCCTACGAGCAGTACTTC.

The genes are TRBV7-6 and TRBJ2-5, with TRBD1 identical over 9 bases. CDR1 is SGHVS, CDR2 FNYEAQ, per germline. V gave up 5 bases and J gave up 2 bases; unmatched junction bases: 12. The CDR3 is 17 residues long. The CDR3 sequence: CASSHSPGDRDQETQYF. In nucleotides, the CDR3 is TGTGCCAGCAGCCACTCCCCGGGGGACAGGGATCAAGAGACCCAGTACTTC.

This rearrangement joins TRBV12-3 or TRBV12-4 to TRBJ2-1; 10 positions agree with TRBD1. The CDR3 contains 14 residues. Trimming removed 5 bases from V and 7 bases from J; junction bases left unmatched: 5. CDR3 residues: CASSLGQGINEQFF. In DNA form, the CDR3 reads TGTGCCAGCAGTCTGGGACAGGGGATTAATGAGCAGTTCTTC.

In its sample, this clonotype is medium-sized (0.01 to 0.1%). The chain couples TRBV4-1 to TRBJ2-2; 8 bases match TRBD1. Germline V gives CDR1 MGHRA, CDR2 YSYEKL. This CDR3 region has 16 residues. V lost 1 base and J lost 4; bases outside the gene matches: 5. In DNA, the CDR3 is TGCGCCAGCAGCCAAGTTAACAGGGGGTCCACCGGGGAGCTGTTTTTT. Translated: CASSQVNRGSTGELFF.

The chain has TRBV18 and TRBJ2-7; perhaps TRBD2 as D (5 bases). This CDR3 has 13 residues. V shed 6 bases and J shed 6 bases, with 15 bases lying between them. Germline assignment: CDR1 KGHSH and CDR2 LQKENI. The CDR3 loop is CASSPTRGSEQYF. In DNA, the CDR3 is TGTGCCAGCTCCCCCACTAGAGGGTCCGAGCAGTACTTC.

This clonotype was found many times. The chain uses TRBV29-1 and TRBJ2-5; D is perhaps TRBD1 or TRBD2 (5 bases each). V was trimmed by 4 bases and J by 2 bases, leaving 11 bases between them. Looked up from germline, CDR1 is SQVTM and CDR2 is ANQGSEA. CDR3 length: 13 residues. CDR3 in amino acids: CSVGDGKQETQYF. The CDR3 DNA follows: TGCAGCGTTGGGGACGGAAAACAAGAGACCCAGTACTTC. The full variable domain, completed using reference TRBV29-1 and TRBJ2-5, is SAVISQKPSRDICQRGTSLTIQCQVDSQVTMMFWYRQQPGQSLTLIATANQGSEATYESGFVIDKFPISRPNLTFSTLTVSNMSPEDSSIYLCSVGDGKQETQYFGPGTRLLVL.

There are a few counts of this clonotype. As DNA, the CDR3 is TGTGCCAGCAGTCTTAGCGGGGGCTCAAGCTCTGGGGCCAACGTCCTGACTTTC. Translated, it gives CASSLSGGSSSGANVLTF. V and J are TRBV3-2 and TRBJ2-6; the DNA was not used to check the table's D call, TRBD2. TRBV3-2 is a pseudogene locus. The CDR3 runs 18 residues.

The chain recombines TRBV5-1 with TRBJ2-2; TRBD1 is a possible D gene (5 bases). Germline V gene data show CDR1 as SGHRS and CDR2 as YFSETQ. The CDR3 contains 15 residues. Between the trimmed V and J ends, which lost 0 bases and 5 bases, there was a span of 11 bases. CDR3 sequence: CASSLVTGRTGELFF. CDR3 DNA: TGCGCCAGCAGCTTGGTCACAGGTCGGACCGGGGAGCTGTTTTTT.

The chain joins TRBV27 to TRBJ2-6, with a possible D match to TRBD1 (6 bases). Germline CDR1 is MNHEY and CDR2 is SMNVEV (reference sequence). The V end was cut by 4 bases, the J end by 2 bases, with 6 bases between. This CDR3 is 14 amino acids long. CDR3 bases: TGTGCCAGCAGTTGGACAGCTGGGGCCAACGTCCTGACTTTC. The encoded protein is CASSWTAGANVLTF.

This chain uses TRBV5-5 with TRBJ2-3; tentatively, D is TRBD2 (6 bases). Germline-derived CDR1 and CDR2 are SGHKS and YYEKEE (reference sequence). With 4 bases removed from V and 1 base from J, the gap between germline ends came to 13 bases. The CDR3 extends over 15 amino acids. The CDR3 DNA sequence: TGTGCCAGCAGCCCTGTCCAGCGGGGCACAGATACGCAGTATTTT. This encodes CASSPVQRGTDTQYF.

In its sample, this clonotype was seen many times. The CDR3 coding sequence is TGCAGCGTTGACACCGGACGGGGGGCAGGCAATGAGCAGTTCTTC. Amino acid sequence: CSVDTGRGAGNEQFF. The chain is built from TRBV29-1 and TRBJ2-1, with D possibly TRBD2 on 7 matching bases. Trimming left V 3 bases short and J 6 bases short, with 18 bases between. CDR1 is SQVTM and CDR2 is ANQGSEA in the germline V gene. The CDR3 runs 15 residues.

This clonotype was found a few times. V and J are TRBV7-9 and TRBJ2-5; tentatively, D is TRBD2 (5 bases). Germline V gene lookup returns CDR1 SEHNR and CDR2 FQNEAQ (reference sequence). V lost 4 bases and J lost 4, with 13 bases in between. The CDR3 length is 14 residues. Written as DNA, the CDR3 is TGTGCCAGCAGCTCTAGGGAGCGGCGAGAGACCCAGTACTTC. Its protein product is CASSSRERRETQYF.

This clonotype has a count of ten or more. The chain is built from TRBV5-6 and TRBJ2-3; TRBD2 agrees at 12 bases. Germline trimming cut 0 bases from V and 9 bases from J; bases unmatched to any gene: 5. CDR1 and CDR2 from the germline V gene are SGHDT and YYEEEE. The CDR3 runs to 15 residues. CDR3 nucleotides: TGTGCCAGCAGCTTGGTCCCGACTAGCGGGAGAACGCAGTATTTT. It is translated as CASSLVPTSGRTQYF.

This clonotype occurred a few times. This chain links TRBV28 with TRBJ2-1; 11 bases map to TRBD2. There are 17 residues in the CDR3. J was trimmed by 4 bases and V by 3 bases; bases with no gene match: 8. Germline V gene sequence: CDR1 MDHEN, CDR2 SYDVKM. The CDR3 spells CASSFDPGLAVYNEQFF. The CDR3 nucleotides are TGTGCCAGCAGTTTCGATCCGGGACTAGCGGTTTACAATGAGCAGTTCTTC.

At least ten counts were recorded for this clonotype. The chain combines TRBV5-1 with TRBJ2-2; 8 bases line up with TRBD1. Unmatched junction bases numbered 7, after V lost 3 bases and J lost 6 bases. Germline V gene sequence: CDR1 SGHRS, CDR2 YFSETQ. The CDR3 has 15 residues. CDR3 in amino acids: CASSSGRQGSGELFF. Here the CDR3 DNA reads TGCGCCAGCAGCTCTGGGCGACAGGGGTCCGGGGAGCTGTTTTTT.

The chain employs TRBV11-2 and TRBJ1-2, with D perhaps matching TRBD1 (5 bases). This CDR3 has 13 amino acids. Per germline, CDR1 SGHAT and CDR2 FQNNGV. The V end was cut by 1 base, the J end by 7 bases, with 10 bases between. This chain's CDR3 is CASSLGRGSGYTF. The CDR3 region has the DNA TGTGCCAGCAGCTTAGGGAGGGGCAGTGGCTACACCTTC.

This clonotype was seen ten or more times. J is TRBJ2-2 and V is TRBV11-2, with D perhaps TRBD1 (6 bases). This CDR3 spans 13 amino acids. The V gene lost 4 bases and the J gene lost 5 bases, with 8 bases spanning the gap. Per germline, CDR1 SGHAT and CDR2 FQNNGV. In DNA form, the CDR3 reads TGTGCCAGCAGCTCCGACAGGACCGGGGAGCTGTTTTTT. It encodes CASSSDRTGELFF.

This clonotype occurred many times. This chain joins TRBV10-1 and TRBJ2-5; a possible D gene is TRBD2 (6 bases). Trimming shortened V by 0 bases and J by 5 bases, and 13 bases separated the two germline ends. This CDR3 region has 15 residues. Per the germline V gene, CDR1 is WNHNN and CDR2 is SYGVQD (reference sequence). The CDR3 reads CASSESRGKTETQYF. In DNA form, the CDR3 reads TGCGCCAGCAGTGAGTCTCGGGGGAAGACGGAGACCCAGTACTTC.

This clonotype came up many times. This sequence joins TRBV7-6 and TRBJ2-7; 8 nucleotides agree with TRBD1. Losses at the gene ends were 5 bases for V and 3 bases for J; bases not matched to a gene: 6. Germline V gene lookup returns CDR1 SGHVS and CDR2 FNYEAQ. The CDR3 is 14 residues long. Here the CDR3 reads CASSRGGQVYEQYF. CDR3 coding DNA: TGTGCCAGCAGCCGAGGGGGACAGGTCTACGAGCAGTACTTC.

This sequence joins TRBV27 and TRBJ2-7; TRBD2 agrees at 9 bases. V lost 6 bases, J lost 6 bases, and 9 bases stayed unmatched. Germline V CDR1 and CDR2: MNHEY, SMNVEV (reference sequence). The CDR3 loop spans 14 amino acids. The CDR3 sequence is CASRRTSAFFEQYF. The CDR3 DNA reads TGTGCCAGCAGGCGGACTAGCGCGTTCTTCGAGCAGTACTTC.

This clonotype occurred many times. The chain recombines TRBV2 with TRBJ2-7; TRBD2 matches 7 bases. This CDR3 comprises 15 residues. Trimming removed 3 bases from V and 9 bases from J; junction bases left unmatched: 14. CDR1 SNHLY and CDR2 FYNNEI come from the germline V gene. The CDR3 DNA follows: TGTGCCAGCAGTGATATGGGACTAACCCCCACCGGGCAGTACTTC. This gives the protein CASSDMGLTPTGQYF.

This clonotype was detected ten times or more. The V gene is TRBV9, the J gene TRBJ1-2; TRBD1 is a possible D gene (6 bases). V shed 0 bases and J shed 9 bases, with 15 bases lying between them. The CDR3 sequence is 14 residues long. Germline V gene lookup returns CDR1 SGDLS and CDR2 YYNGEE. CDR3 region: CASSVGPGGISYTF. The CDR3 region has the DNA TGTGCCAGCAGCGTAGGCCCCGGGGGCATCAGCTACACCTTC.

The chain links TRBV20-1 to TRBJ1-3, with D perhaps matching TRBD1 (5 bases). The CDR3 is 14 residues long. Germline-derived CDR1 and CDR2 are DFQATT and SNEGSKA (reference sequence). Trimming shortened V by 4 bases and J by 3 bases, and 13 bases separated the two germline ends. CDR3 loop: CSATPDSDGNTIYF. CDR3 DNA sequence: TGCAGTGCTACCCCCGACAGCGATGGAAACACCATATATTTT.

This clonotype has at least ten counts. The rearrangement links TRBV28 to TRBJ2-1; D gene unclear. Trimming took off 7 bases at V and 3 bases at J, with 13 bases between the two ends. Germline-derived CDR1 and CDR2 are MDHEN and SYDVKM. The CDR3 loop spans 14 amino acids. The CDR3 protein is CASTPGSYYNEQFF. The CDR3 bases are TGTGCCAGCACACCTGGGTCGTACTACAATGAGCAGTTCTTC. The full variable domain, with the rest looked up from reference TRBV28 and TRBJ2-1, is DVKVTQSSRYLVKRTGEKVFLECVQDMDHENMFWYRQDPGLGLRLIYFSYDVKMKEKGDIPEGYSVSREKKERFSLILESASTNQTSMYLCASTPGSYYNEQFFGPGTRLTVL.

This clonotype has a count of ten or more. The chain joins TRBV27 to TRBJ2-1; 7 positions match TRBD2. V shed 4 bases and J 0 bases; nucleotides not matched to a gene: 9. This CDR3 contains 17 residues. Per germline, CDR1 MNHEY and CDR2 SMNVEV (reference sequence). The CDR3: CASSSTGSGVSYNEQFF. The CDR3 DNA sequence: TGTGCCAGCAGTTCAACCGGGAGCGGGGTCTCCTACAATGAGCAGTTCTTC.

This chain connects TRBV20-1 to TRBJ2-3; no firm D call. The CDR3 is made up of 14 amino acids. V gave up 6 bases and J gave up 0 bases, with 13 bases separating them. The germline CDR1 and CDR2 sequences are DFQATT and SNEGSKA (reference sequence). In nucleotides, the CDR3 is TGCAGTGCCCCCGGAACGACTAGCACAGATACGCAGTATTTT. This gives the protein CSAPGTTSTDTQYF.

The V gene is TRBV28, the J gene TRBJ2-7; D is unclear. The V gene lost 5 bases and the J gene lost 6 bases, with 14 bases spanning the gap. The CDR3 runs 13 residues. Germline loops: CDR1 MDHEN, CDR2 SYDVKM. The CDR3 loop reads CASSPQPRSEQYF. The CDR3 coding sequence is TGTGCCAGCAGTCCCCAACCCAGGTCCGAGCAGTACTTC.

This clonotype was detected many times. The V gene is TRBV30, the J gene TRBJ2-3; D is perhaps TRBD2 (7 bases). The germline gives CDR1 GTSNPN, CDR2 SVGIG (reference sequence). Trimming shortened V by 4 bases and J by 4 bases, and 15 bases separated the two germline ends. The CDR3 is 14 amino acids. DNA of the CDR3: TGTGCCTGGATGAAGGGGGGGGGCCCAGATACGCAGTATTTT. It yields the protein CAWMKGGGPDTQYF. Supplemented by reference TRBV30 and TRBJ2-3, the full variable domain reads SQTIHQWPATLVQPVGSPLSLECTVEGTSNPNLYWYRQAAGRGLQLLFYSVGIGQISSEVPQNLSASRPQDRQFILSSKKLLLSDSGFYLCAWMKGGGPDTQYFGPGTRLTVL.

This clonotype was seen only a few times. The chain combines TRBV5-1 with TRBJ2-6, with 7 bases lining up with TRBD1. CDR3 length: 18 amino acids. The germline V gene has CDR1 SGHRS and CDR2 YFSETQ. J was trimmed by 0 bases and V by 4 bases; bases with no gene match: 10. The chain's CDR3 is CASSLVPHRGSGANVLTF. The CDR3, as DNA: TGCGCCAGCAGCCTGGTCCCTCACAGGGGCTCTGGGGCCAACGTCCTGACTTTC.

V and J are TRBV9 and TRBJ2-1, with D perhaps TRBD2 (6 bases). Between the trimmed V and J ends, which lost 4 bases and 10 bases, there was a span of 15 bases. The CDR3 length is 13 residues. Germline CDR1 is SGDLS and CDR2 is YYNGEE. This CDR3 reads CASSTTSQREQFF. CDR3 coding DNA: TGTGCCAGCAGCACTACTAGCCAGAGGGAGCAGTTCTTC.

This clonotype showed up just a few times. The V gene is TRBV11-2, the J gene TRBJ2-3; no clear D gene. Trimming took off 3 bases at V and 2 bases at J, with 9 bases between the two ends. This CDR3 has 14 amino acids. The germline CDR1 and CDR2 sequences are SGHAT and FQNNGV. CDR3 residues: CASSFLSHTDTQYF. The CDR3, as DNA: TGTGCCAGCAGCTTTTTGTCTCACACAGATACGCAGTATTTT.